The entry below gives a single T cell receptor (beta chain) sequence along with its context. Its antigen is still unknown. This entry belongs to a study of radiotherapy plus CTLA-4 blockade in lung cancer. Germline loops: CDR1 MNHNY, CDR2 SVGAGI (reference sequence). The CDR3 spans 14 residues. The V end lost 0 bases, the J end lost 5 bases, and 8 bases lay between the germline ends. Assay: immunoSEQ multiplex PCR; the TCRdb copy retains only in-frame clones and omits some. This table holds about 110,000 clones, roughly 77% found once. Study results and limitations: An expansion of tumor-derived TCR clones occurred in blood after radiotherapy plus ipilimumab. The authors reported that early blood T cell clone dynamics, with interferon-beta, best predicted response.

The sample in question was peripheral blood, obtained from a patient treated with radiotherapy plus ipilimumab. The TCR sequence derives from a human donor with non-small cell lung cancer that progressed on radiotherapy plus ipilimumab. Some clones in this sample may be carry-over from other donors' samples. The rearrangement links TRBV6-6 to TRBJ1-5; weak D call: TRBD1 (6 bases). CDR3 in amino acids: CASSYSQGDQPQHF. The CDR3 bases are TGTGCCAGCAGTTACTCACAGGGAGATCAGCCCCAGCATTTT.